The 17 T cell receptor beta chains below come from one sample, sequenced in a study of cytomegalovirus exposure and HLA in healthy donors. 60 Vbeta and 13 Jbeta primers were used in PCR. Sequencing was performed with immunoSEQ multiplex PCR; in TCRdb, only in-frame clones are kept and a portion is missing. The table records roughly 180,000 clones, 75% to 85% of them present only once. Sequencing used PBMCs. The receptors shown here come from a woman in her forties or fifties in good health and CMV-seropositive.

The chain is built from TRBV4-1 and TRBJ2-3; 10 bases agree with TRBD2. CDR3 length equals 16 residues. Germline assignment: CDR1 MGHRA and CDR2 YSYEKL. V was clipped by 3 bases and J by 5 bases; unmatched bases: 8. The CDR3 sequence is CASSQASGGAQDTQYF. The CDR3 DNA is TGCGCCAGCAGCCAGGCCAGCGGGGGGGCCCAAGATACGCAGTATTTT.

This sequence joins TRBV11-2 and TRBJ1-5, with 9 bases lining up with TRBD1. After removal of 1 base from V and 6 bases from J, the junction contained 7 bases not matched to a gene. The germline CDR1 and CDR2 sequences are SGHAT and FQNNGV. This CDR3 spans 16 amino acids. The CDR3 sequence is CASSLGQGVGGQPQHF. For the CDR3, the DNA is TGTGCCAGCAGCTTAGGACAGGGGGTTGGGGGTCAGCCCCAGCATTTT.

The chain recombines TRBV5-1 with TRBJ1-1; 7 positions agree with TRBD1. V was pared by 2 bases and J by 0 bases, with 4 bases of the junction left unmatched. The CDR3 loop spans 15 amino acids. Germline CDR1 is SGHRS and CDR2 is YFSETQ. The CDR3 DNA follows: TGCGCCAGCAGCTTACCGGGACAGATGAACACTGAAGCTTTCTTT. Amino acids: CASSLPGQMNTEAFF.

Only one count was recorded for this clone. The CDR3 spells CASSLDRVVSPLHF. The CDR3 DNA follows: TGTGCCAGCAGCTTAGACAGGGTTGTTTCACCCCTCCACTTT. The rearrangement uses TRBV5-4 and TRBJ1-6, with 7 bases that match TRBD1. Germline CDR1 reads SGHNT; CDR2 reads YYREEE (reference sequence). The CDR3 totals 14 residues. V lost 2 bases to trimming and J lost 9 bases; unmatched junction nucleotides: 5.

This CDR3 reads CASSLFASGQQETQYF. In DNA, the CDR3 is TGTGCCAGCAGTTTATTCGCTAGCGGCCAACAAGAGACCCAGTACTTC. The chain uses TRBV28 and TRBJ2-5, with 7 bases lining up with TRBD2. The CDR3 extends over 16 amino acids. Germline-derived CDR1 and CDR2 are MDHEN and SYDVKM. The junction had 7 bases not matched to a gene; V was cut back by 1 base and J by 2 bases.

The gene calls are TRBV7-9 and TRBJ1-2; 11 positions match TRBD1. V lost 1 base to trimming and J lost 0 bases; unmatched junction nucleotides: 4. CDR1 SEHNR and CDR2 FQNEAQ come from the germline V gene (reference sequence). This CDR3 contains 17 residues. The CDR3 DNA reads as TGTGCCAGCAGCTTAGTTGGACAGGGGGCATCTAACTATGGCTACACCTTC. Translating it yields CASSLVGQGASNYGYTF.

The rearrangement uses TRBV9 and TRBJ2-5; 8 bases match TRBD1. V trimming: 0 bases; J trimming: 11 bases; junction bases outside the gene matches: 6. From germline, CDR1 is SGDLS and CDR2 YYNGEE. CDR3 length equals 13 residues. The CDR3 spells CASSVGQGKEQYF. In DNA form, the CDR3 reads TGTGCCAGCAGCGTAGGACAGGGGAAAGAGCAGTACTTC.

This sequence joins TRBV7-6 and TRBJ2-3, with a possible D match to TRBD2 (7 bases). Trimming stripped 1 base from V and 3 bases from J, with 17 bases between. CDR1 and CDR2 from the germline V gene are SGHVS and FNYEAQ. This CDR3 has 17 amino acids. The CDR3 here is CASSLVGGAVSTDTQYF. Written as DNA, the CDR3 is TGTGCCAGCAGCTTAGTGGGGGGGGCCGTGAGTACAGATACGCAGTATTTT.

The J gene is TRBJ2-2, the V gene TRBV5-4; 8 bases are a match to TRBD2. There are 14 residues in the CDR3. In germline, CDR1 is SGHNT, CDR2 YYREEE (reference sequence). Trimming removed 0 bases from V and 6 bases from J; junction bases left unmatched: 1. The CDR3 DNA reads TGTGCCAGCAGCTTGGTCGGGGGGGCCGGGGAGCTGTTTTTT. Its protein is CASSLVGGAGELFF.

This clone was seen a handful of times. The chain uses TRBV30 and TRBJ2-1, with D possibly matching TRBD2 (5 bases). Germline V gene lookup returns CDR1 GTSNPN and CDR2 SVGIG (reference sequence). Trimming cost V 2 bases and J 6 bases, with 17 bases left between them. The CDR3 covers 15 residues. The CDR3 coding sequence is TGTGCCTGGAGTCTAAGCGGTCTATTGGGCAATGAGCAGTTCTTC. Translating gives CAWSLSGLLGNEQFF. The whole variable domain, filled in from reference TRBV30 and TRBJ2-1, reads SQTIHQWPATLVQPVGSPLSLECTVEGTSNPNLYWYRQAAGRGLQLLFYSVGIGQISSEVPQNLSASRPQDRQFILSSKKLLLSDSGFYLCAWSLSGLLGNEQFFGPGTRLTVL.

The chain carries TRBV20-1 and TRBJ2-7; D may be TRBD1 (5 bases). V was pared by 7 bases and J by 5 bases, with 12 bases between. Germline V gives CDR1 DFQATT, CDR2 SNEGSKA (reference sequence). The CDR3 is 11 residues long. The DNA of the CDR3 is TGCAGTGTCCAGGGTGGCCACGAGCAGTACTTC. This gives the protein CSVQGGHEQYF.

The chain is built from TRBV2 and TRBJ2-3, with D unclear. Germline V gene lookup returns CDR1 SNHLY and CDR2 FYNNEI. CDR3 length: 13 residues. With 1 base removed from V and 3 bases from J, the gap between germline ends came to 5 bases. The CDR3 spells CASSEESTDTQYF. As DNA, the CDR3 is TGTGCCAGCAGTGAAGAATCAACAGATACGCAGTATTTT.

This clone was picked up a small number of times. The chain is built from TRBV7-8 and TRBJ2-3, with 7 positions matching TRBD2. From germline, CDR1 is SGHVS and CDR2 FQNEAQ. The trim removed 5 bases at V and 2 bases at J, leaving 13 bases unmatched. This CDR3 region has 17 residues. CDR3 loop: CASSLPFFAGDTDTQYF. In DNA, the CDR3 is TGTGCCAGCAGCCTACCCTTTTTCGCGGGGGACACAGATACGCAGTATTTT.

V gene TRBV7-8 combines with J gene TRBJ2-3; no reliable D call. Trimming stripped 1 base from V and 1 base from J, with 9 bases between. The germline V gene has CDR1 SGHVS and CDR2 FQNEAQ. The CDR3 is made up of 15 amino acids. The CDR3 here is CASSLVGPRTDTQYF. Written as DNA, the CDR3 is TGTGCCAGCAGCTTAGTGGGCCCCCGCACAGATACGCAGTATTTT.

This clone was seen only a few times. The chain couples TRBV2 to TRBJ2-3; 7 bases map to TRBD1. The junction had 5 bases not matched to a gene; V was cut back by 6 bases and J by 2 bases. The CDR3 length is 14 residues. Germline CDR1 SNHLY, CDR2 FYNNEI. CDR3 amino acids: CASRVQGYTDTQYF. The CDR3 DNA is TGTGCCAGCAGAGTACAGGGGTACACAGATACGCAGTATTTT.

The V and J genes are TRBV6-5 and TRBJ1-1; possibly TRBD1 for D (5 bases). V was cut by 6 bases and J by 2 bases, with 16 bases left in between. The CDR3 totals 15 residues. Germline values: CDR1 MNHEY, CDR2 SVGAGI. CDR3 DNA sequence: TGTGCCAGCAGCCCTCAGGGAGGCTACAACACTGAAGCTTTCTTT. Translating it yields CASSPQGGYNTEAFF.

The V gene is TRBV20-1, the J gene TRBJ2-7, with unresolved D. V lost 7 bases to trimming and J lost 3 bases, with 10 bases between them. CDR1 and CDR2 (germline): DFQATT, SNEGSKA (reference sequence). The CDR3 sequence is 11 residues long. The CDR3, as DNA: TGCAGTGGACGCTCAGGCTACGAGCAGTACTTC. Its translation: CSGRSGYEQYF.